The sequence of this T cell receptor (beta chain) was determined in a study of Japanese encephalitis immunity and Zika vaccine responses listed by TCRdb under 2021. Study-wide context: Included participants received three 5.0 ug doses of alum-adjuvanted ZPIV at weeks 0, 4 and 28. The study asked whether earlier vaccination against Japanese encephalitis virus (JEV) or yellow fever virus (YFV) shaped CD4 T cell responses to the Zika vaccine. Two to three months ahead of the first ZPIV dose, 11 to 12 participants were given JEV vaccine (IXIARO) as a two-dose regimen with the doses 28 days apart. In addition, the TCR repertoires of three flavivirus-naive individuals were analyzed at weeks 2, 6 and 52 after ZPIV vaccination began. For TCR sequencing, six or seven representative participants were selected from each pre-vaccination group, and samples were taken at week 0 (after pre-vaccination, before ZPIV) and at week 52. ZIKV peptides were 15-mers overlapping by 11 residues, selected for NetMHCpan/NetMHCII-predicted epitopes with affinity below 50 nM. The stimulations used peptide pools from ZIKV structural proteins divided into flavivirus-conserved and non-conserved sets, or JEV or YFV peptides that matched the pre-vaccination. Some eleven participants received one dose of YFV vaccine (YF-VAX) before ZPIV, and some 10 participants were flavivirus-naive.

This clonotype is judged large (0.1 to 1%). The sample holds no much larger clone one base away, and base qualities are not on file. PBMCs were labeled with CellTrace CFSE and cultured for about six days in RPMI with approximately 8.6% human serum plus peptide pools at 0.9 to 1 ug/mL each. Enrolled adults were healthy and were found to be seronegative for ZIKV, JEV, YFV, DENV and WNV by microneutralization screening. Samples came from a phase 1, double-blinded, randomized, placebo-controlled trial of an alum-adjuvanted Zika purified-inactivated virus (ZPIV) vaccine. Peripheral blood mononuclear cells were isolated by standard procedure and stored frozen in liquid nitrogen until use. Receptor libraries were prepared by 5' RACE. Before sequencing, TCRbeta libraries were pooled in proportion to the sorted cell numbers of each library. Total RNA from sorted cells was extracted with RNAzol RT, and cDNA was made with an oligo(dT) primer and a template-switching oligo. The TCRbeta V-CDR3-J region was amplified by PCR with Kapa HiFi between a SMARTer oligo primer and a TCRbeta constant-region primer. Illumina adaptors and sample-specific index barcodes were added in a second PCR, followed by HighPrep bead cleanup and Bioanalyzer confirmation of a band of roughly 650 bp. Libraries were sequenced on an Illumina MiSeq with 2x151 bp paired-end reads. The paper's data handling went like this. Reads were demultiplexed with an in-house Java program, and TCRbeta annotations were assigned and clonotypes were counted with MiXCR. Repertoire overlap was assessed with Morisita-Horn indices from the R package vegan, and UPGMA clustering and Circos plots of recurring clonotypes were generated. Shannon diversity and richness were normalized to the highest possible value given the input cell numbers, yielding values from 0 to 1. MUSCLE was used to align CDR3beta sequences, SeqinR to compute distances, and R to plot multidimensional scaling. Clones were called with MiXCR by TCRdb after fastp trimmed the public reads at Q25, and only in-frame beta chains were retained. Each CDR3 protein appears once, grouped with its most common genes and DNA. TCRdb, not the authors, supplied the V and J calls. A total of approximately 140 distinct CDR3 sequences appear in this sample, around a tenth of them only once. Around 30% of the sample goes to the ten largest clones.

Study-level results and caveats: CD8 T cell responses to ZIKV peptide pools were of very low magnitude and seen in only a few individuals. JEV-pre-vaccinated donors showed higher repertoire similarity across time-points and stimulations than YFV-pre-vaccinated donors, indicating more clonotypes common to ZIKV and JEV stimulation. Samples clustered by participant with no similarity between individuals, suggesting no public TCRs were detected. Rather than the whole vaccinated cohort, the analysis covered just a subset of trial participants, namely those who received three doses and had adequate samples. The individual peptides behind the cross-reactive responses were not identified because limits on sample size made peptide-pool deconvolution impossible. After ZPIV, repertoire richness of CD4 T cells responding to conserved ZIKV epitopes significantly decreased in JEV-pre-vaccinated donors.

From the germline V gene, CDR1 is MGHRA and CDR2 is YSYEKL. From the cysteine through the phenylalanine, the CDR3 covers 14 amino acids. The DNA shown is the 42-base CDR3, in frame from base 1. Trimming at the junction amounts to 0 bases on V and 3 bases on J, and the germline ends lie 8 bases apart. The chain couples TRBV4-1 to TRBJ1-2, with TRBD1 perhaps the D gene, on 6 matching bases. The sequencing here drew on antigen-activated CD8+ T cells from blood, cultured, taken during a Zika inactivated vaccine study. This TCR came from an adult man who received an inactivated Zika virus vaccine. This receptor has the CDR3 CASSQEWTDYGYTF. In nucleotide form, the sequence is TGCGCCAGCAGCCAAGAGTGGACAGACTATGGCTACACCTTC.